This TCR beta chain was captured in a study of Graves' ophthalmopathy and Graves' hyperthyroidism. RNA transcripts were the template, and TCR beta CDR3 regions were amplified from them. HTBI primers served in a first-round RT-PCR, which a second-round multiplex PCR followed. TCRdb re-analysed the multiplex PCR reads in MiXCR, keeping a single row per CDR3 protein. Found here are about 600,000 distinct CDR3 sequences, roughly 40% of them singletons; the top ten hold about 4.1%. This clonotype has more than one count but fewer than ten. Patients in the hyperthyroidism group, adults aged 18 to 65, were newly diagnosed, under 2 months' duration. Patients with other autoimmune diseases, uncontrolled infections, pregnancy or lactation were excluded. The sequenced material came from peripheral blood or thyroid tissue (not recorded which). The receptor was isolated from an adult man with Graves' hyperthyroidism.

CDR3: CASSFRDRGRNQPQHF. The CDR3 DNA sequence: TGTGCCAGCAGCTTCCGGGACAGGGGGCGGAATCAGCCCCAGCATTTT. This rearrangement joins TRBV7-9 to TRBJ1-5, with 12 positions matching TRBD1. After removal of 3 bases from V and 4 bases from J, the junction contained 4 bases not matched to a gene. The germline V gene encodes CDR1 SEHNR and CDR2 FQNEAQ (reference sequence). The CDR3 loop spans 16 amino acids.